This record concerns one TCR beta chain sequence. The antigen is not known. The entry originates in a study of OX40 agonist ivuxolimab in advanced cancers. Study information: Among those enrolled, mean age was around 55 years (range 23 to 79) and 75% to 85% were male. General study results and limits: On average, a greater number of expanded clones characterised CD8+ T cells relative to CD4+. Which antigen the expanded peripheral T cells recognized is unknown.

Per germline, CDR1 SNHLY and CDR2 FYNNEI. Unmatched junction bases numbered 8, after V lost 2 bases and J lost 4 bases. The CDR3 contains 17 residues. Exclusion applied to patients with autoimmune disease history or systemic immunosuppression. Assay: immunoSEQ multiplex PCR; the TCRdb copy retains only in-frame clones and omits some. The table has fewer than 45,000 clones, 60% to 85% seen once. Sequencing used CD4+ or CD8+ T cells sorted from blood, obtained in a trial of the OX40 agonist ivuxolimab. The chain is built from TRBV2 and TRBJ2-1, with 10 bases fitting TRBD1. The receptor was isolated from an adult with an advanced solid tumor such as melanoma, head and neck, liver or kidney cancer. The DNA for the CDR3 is TGTGCCAGCAGTGAACTAGGGACAGGGGTTTTTTACAATGAGCAGTTCTTC. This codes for CASSELGTGVFYNEQFF.